The 7 T cell receptor beta chains reported below all come from one sample, sequenced in a study of T cells after yellow fever vaccination. TCRdb fed the 5' RACE reads into MiXCR, producing one record per CDR3 protein. There are about 400,000 distinct CDR3 sequences in the sample; around 6.4% occur only once, and approximately 16% lies in the top ten. Sequenced material: PBMCs, taken 5 days after the yellow fever booster vaccination. These receptor sequences come from a man in his thirties or forties who received the YFV17D yellow fever vaccine.

This clonotype appeared a few times. This sequence joins TRBV7-9 and TRBJ2-2, with no clear D. The V end was cut by 7 bases, the J end by 1 base, with 7 bases between. CDR1 is SEHNR, CDR2 FQNEAQ, per germline (reference sequence). This CDR3 has 13 amino acids. In DNA form, the CDR3 reads TGTGCCAGCAATTCGGGGAACACCGGGGAGCTGTTTTTT. Protein: CASNSGNTGELFF. Filled out from reference TRBV7-9 and TRBJ2-2, the complete variable domain reads DTGVSQNPRHKITKRGQNVTFRCDPISEHNRLYWYRQTLGQGPEFLTYFQNEAQLEKSRLLSDRFSAERPKGSFSTLEIQRTEQGDSAMYLCASNSGNTGELFFGEGSRLTVL.

The chain is built from TRBV20-1 and TRBJ2-1; either TRBD1 or TRBD2 may fit D (5 bases each). The CDR3 consists of 14 residues. The V and J ends lost 6 bases and 7 bases respectively, with 19 bases between them. Germline CDR1 DFQATT, CDR2 SNEGSKA (reference sequence). CDR3 loop: CSAALGTALNEQFF. The CDR3 DNA is TGCAGTGCGGCGCTTGGGACCGCCTTAAATGAGCAGTTCTTC.

The rearrangement joins TRBV5-8 to TRBJ2-7; 8 bases fit TRBD1. From germline, CDR1 is SGHTS and CDR2 YDEGEE. V gave up 3 bases and J gave up 3 bases; unmatched junction bases: 8. The CDR3 is made up of 15 amino acids. CDR3 nucleotides: TGTGCCAGCAGCTCTGCAGGGACAGGCGTCTACGAGCAGTACTTC. It specifies CASSSAGTGVYEQYF.

This clonotype came up a few times. This rearrangement joins TRBV7-3 to TRBJ1-2; 7 bases are shared with TRBD1. V lost 5 bases and J lost 3; bases outside the gene matches: 12. CDR1 and CDR2 from the germline V gene are SGHTA and FQGTGA. CDR3 length: 16 amino acids. CDR3 nucleotide sequence: TGTGCCAGCAGCCCTGGGGGACAGCTTGGAGACTATGGCTACACCTTC. It specifies CASSPGGQLGDYGYTF.

Many counts were recorded for this clonotype. This rearrangement joins TRBV29-1 to TRBJ2-1; 9 positions match TRBD2. The CDR3 runs to 14 residues. CDR1 SQVTM and CDR2 ANQGSEA come from the germline V gene. Trimming took 4 bases from V and 2 from J; bases not matched to a gene: 3. CDR3 in DNA: TGCAGCGTTGCTCTAGCGGGGACCTACAATGAGCAGTTCTTC. Protein: CSVALAGTYNEQFF.

The sample holds many counts of this clonotype. The chain combines TRBV5-1 with TRBJ2-1; TRBD2 aligns across 14 bases. There are 15 residues in the CDR3. V lost 4 bases and J lost 9; bases outside the gene matches: 6. Germline V gene data show CDR1 as SGHRS and CDR2 as YFSETQ. Here the CDR3 reads CASSVGLAGESEQFF. Written as DNA, the CDR3 is TGCGCCAGCAGCGTGGGACTAGCGGGAGAGAGTGAGCAGTTCTTC.

For this clonotype: With a much larger clone just one base away, this may be a read error. In DNA form, the CDR3 reads TGCGCCAGCAGCTTGGATATGCGGGAAGATACGCAGTATTTT. As protein: CASSLDMREDTQYF. This sequence joins TRBV5-1 and TRBJ2-3; a possible D gene is TRBD2 (6 bases). This CDR3 has 14 amino acids. Between the trimmed V and J ends, which lost 0 bases and 5 bases, there was a span of 10 bases. Germline CDR1 and CDR2: SGHRS and YFSETQ. Supplemented by reference TRBV5-1 and TRBJ2-3, the full variable domain reads KAGVTQTPRYLIKTRGQQVTLSCSPISGHRSVSWYQQTPGQGLQFLFEYFSETQRNKGNFPGRFSGRQFSNSRSEMNVSTLELGDSALYLCASSLDMREDTQYFGPGTRLTVL.